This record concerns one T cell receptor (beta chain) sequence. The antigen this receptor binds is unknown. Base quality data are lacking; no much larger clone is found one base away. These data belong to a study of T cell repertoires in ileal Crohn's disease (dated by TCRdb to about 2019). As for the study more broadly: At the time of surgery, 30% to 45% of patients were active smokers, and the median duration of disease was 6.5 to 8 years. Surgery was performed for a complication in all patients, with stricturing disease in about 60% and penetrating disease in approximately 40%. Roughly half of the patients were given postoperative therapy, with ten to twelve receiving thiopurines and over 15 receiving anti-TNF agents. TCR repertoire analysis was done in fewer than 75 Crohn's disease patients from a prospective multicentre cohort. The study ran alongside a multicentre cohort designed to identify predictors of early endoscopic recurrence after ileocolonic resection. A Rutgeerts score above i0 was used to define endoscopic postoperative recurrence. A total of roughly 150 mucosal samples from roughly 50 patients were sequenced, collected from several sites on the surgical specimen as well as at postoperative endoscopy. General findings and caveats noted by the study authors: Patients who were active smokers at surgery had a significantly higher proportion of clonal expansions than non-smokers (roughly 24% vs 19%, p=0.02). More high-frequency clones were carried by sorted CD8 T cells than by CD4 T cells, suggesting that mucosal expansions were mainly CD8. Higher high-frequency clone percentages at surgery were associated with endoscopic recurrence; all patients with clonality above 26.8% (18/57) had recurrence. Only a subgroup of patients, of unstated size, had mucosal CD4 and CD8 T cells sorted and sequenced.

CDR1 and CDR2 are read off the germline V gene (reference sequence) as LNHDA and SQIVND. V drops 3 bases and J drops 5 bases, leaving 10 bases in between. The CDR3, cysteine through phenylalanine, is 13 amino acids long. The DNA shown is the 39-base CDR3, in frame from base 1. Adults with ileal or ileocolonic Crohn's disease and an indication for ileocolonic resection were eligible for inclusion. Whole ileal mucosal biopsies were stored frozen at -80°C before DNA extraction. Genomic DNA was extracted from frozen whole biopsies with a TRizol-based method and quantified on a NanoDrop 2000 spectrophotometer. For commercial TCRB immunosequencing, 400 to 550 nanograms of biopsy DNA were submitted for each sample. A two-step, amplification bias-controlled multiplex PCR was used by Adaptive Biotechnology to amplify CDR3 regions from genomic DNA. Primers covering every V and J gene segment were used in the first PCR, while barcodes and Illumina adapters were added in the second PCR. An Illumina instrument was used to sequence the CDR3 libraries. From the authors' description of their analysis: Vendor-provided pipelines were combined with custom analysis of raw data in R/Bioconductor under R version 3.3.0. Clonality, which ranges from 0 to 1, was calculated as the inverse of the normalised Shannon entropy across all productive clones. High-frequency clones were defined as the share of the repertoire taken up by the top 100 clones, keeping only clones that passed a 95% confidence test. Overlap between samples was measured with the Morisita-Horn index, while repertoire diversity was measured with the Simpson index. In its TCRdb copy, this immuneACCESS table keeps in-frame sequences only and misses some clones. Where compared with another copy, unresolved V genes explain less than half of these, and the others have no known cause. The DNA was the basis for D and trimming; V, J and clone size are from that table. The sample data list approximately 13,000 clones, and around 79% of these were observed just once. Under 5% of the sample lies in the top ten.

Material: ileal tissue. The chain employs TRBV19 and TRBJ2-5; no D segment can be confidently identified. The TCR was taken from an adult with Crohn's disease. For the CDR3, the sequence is CASSMYLGETQYF. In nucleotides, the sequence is TGTGCCAGTAGTATGTACCTGGGCGAGACCCAGTACTTC.